This TCR beta chain was identified during a study of T cell repertoires in cytomegalovirus infection (dated by TCRdb to the late 2010s). In the study overall: Recently identified HLA-C-restricted CMV epitopes, whose presentation resists viral immunomodulation, were targeted by peptide stimulations together with well-studied HLA-B-restricted epitopes. The HLA type of each donor mattered for the analysis, because public TCR beta signatures pointed to carriage of CMV infection along with the matching HLA type.

Turning to this clonotype: The specificity of this receptor is unknown. Nothing much larger sits one base from this clone, and base qualities are not available.

This sample was sequenced with an Illumina HiSeq 1500. TCRdb trimmed public reads at Q25 via fastp, called clones via MiXCR and kept in-frame beta chains. Each CDR3 protein appears once, grouped with its most common genes and DNA. This sample has about 570,000 distinct CDR3 sequences in its table, and roughly 42% of those were observed once. The ten top clones hold about 46% of the sample. The treatment or condition label for this specimen denotes: in vitro stimulation with specific CMV peptide epitopes to enrich CMV-specific T cells. What the work shows at the level of the full study, not this receptor alone: In both this cohort and an independent roughly 400-donor cohort, the cumulative frequency of public TCR beta family members distinguished carriers of CMV infection plus the relevant HLA type. The ex vivo response was dominated by HLA-C-restricted CMV-specific TCR beta clonotypes, which also provided the single most frequent clonotype in two of eight donors.

This sample comprised cultured PBMCs, obtained from culture after CMV antigen stimulation. This TCR was recovered from a human donor in good health (CMV status not recorded). Some clones in this sample may be carry-over from other donors' samples.

The DNA sequence is given as TGTGCCAGCAGCTTAGTTGGGAGCGGGGTAAATCAGCCCCAGCATTTT. The resulting protein is CASSLVGSGVNQPQHF. This chain is built from TRBV7-2 and TRBJ1-5, with the identity of the D gene unclear. V sheds 1 base and J sheds 4 bases, leaving 14 bases between their ends. From the germline V gene, CDR1 is SGHTA and CDR2 is FQGNSA. Its CDR3 holds 16 amino acids, cysteine through phenylalanine. The retained sequence is limited to the CDR3, 48 bases, with the frame set at the first base.